This T cell receptor (beta chain) was sequenced for a study of T cell changes during pregnancy in multiple sclerosis (dated by TCRdb to between 2017 and 2020). For context, the study as a whole: The study looked at changes in the T cell repertoire across pregnancy in women with multiple sclerosis.

This clone has only a few counts. The antigen it binds to is not known. Within one base of it there is no much larger clone, and no base qualities were kept. Library creation used the immunoSEQ multiplex PCR assay. Drawn from immuneACCESS, this table holds only the in-frame rearrangements with V and J called that TCRdb kept. Clones are partly lost; checked studies trace under half to an unresolved V gene and leave the rest unexplained. The sample profile shows fewer than 20,000 clones; 88% of them were found once. The top ten clones comprise 1.3% of the sample. The CDR3 goes from the cysteine to the phenylalanine over 16 residues. This entry keeps only the CDR3 DNA: 48 bases, framed from base 1. Sequences SGDLS (CDR1) and YYNGEE (CDR2) are obtained from the germline V gene. Germline trimming amounts to 3 bases on V and 1 base on J, with 9 as the count of junction bases outside the gene matches.

The material sequenced was CD4+ T cells from peripheral blood mononuclear cells, taken in the first trimester of pregnancy. This clonotype was obtained from a female donor in good health, enrolled as a control in a pregnancy study. The sequence links TRBV9 to TRBJ2-7, and 8 bases in between align with TRBD1. DNA sequence: TGTGCCAGCAGCGCCTCCGGGACAGGTTTATCCTACGAGCAGTACTTC. The resulting protein is CASSASGTGLSYEQYF.